These T cell receptor beta chains were read from a single sample in a study of cytomegalovirus exposure and HLA in healthy donors. Here immunoSEQ multiplex PCR was the method, and the copy in TCRdb shows in-frame clones only, minus some. The sample consists of about 130,000 clones, approximately 84% of them appearing once. Sequenced: PBMCs. All receptors derive from a man aged 30-40 years in good health and CMV-seropositive. Each CDR3 is given with its conserved first and last residue. A D gene is named only where the DNA matches it firmly. Size values are once, few and many counts, or a class for expanded clones, and some rows have none.

D	V	size	J	CDR3	DNA
NA	TRBV7-2	NA	TRBJ1-3	CASRGDGYGNTIYF	TGTGCCAGCAGGGGAGACGGGTATGGAAACACCATATATTTT
NA	TRBV30	once	TRBJ2-7	CAWSTGTSYEQYF	TGTGCCTGGTCGACAGGTACCTCCTACGAGCAGTACTTC
TRBD1	TRBV27	NA	TRBJ2-7	CASSRDRGGSYEQYF	TGTGCCAGCAGCCGAGACAGGGGCGGCTCCTACGAGCAGTACTTC
TRBD2	TRBV6-1	NA	TRBJ2-1	CASTGGIAGGNEQFF	TGTGCCAGCACCGGGGGGATAGCGGGCGGCAATGAGCAGTTCTTC
NA	TRBV5-1	NA	TRBJ1-2	CASSFRETYGYTF	TGCGCCAGCAGCTTCCGGGAAACGTATGGCTACACCTTC
TRBD2	TRBV27	NA	TRBJ2-1	CASLKLAGGNNEQFF	TGTGCCAGCCTAAAACTAGCGGGGGGTAACAATGAGCAGTTCTTC
TRBD1	TRBV5-1	once	TRBJ2-1	CASSYLDRNNEQFF	TGCGCCAGCAGCTACCTGGACAGGAACAATGAGCAGTTCTTC
NA	TRBV6-1	many	TRBJ2-5	CASTPGGLETQYF	TGTGCCAGCACCCCAGGGGGACTCGAGACCCAGTACTTC
NA	TRBV28	NA	TRBJ2-7	CASFSVGRGSYEQYF	TGTGCCAGTTTCTCGGTGGGTCGGGGGTCCTACGAGCAGTACTTC
TRBD1	TRBV5-5	NA	TRBJ2-3	CASSLRQGITDTQYF	TGTGCCAGCAGCTTGAGACAGGGGATCACAGATACGCAGTATTTT
NA	TRBV9	NA	TRBJ2-1	CASSVGASDNINEQFF	TGTGCCAGCAGCGTAGGAGCTAGCGATAATATCAATGAGCAGTTCTTC
NA	TRBV27	NA	TRBJ1-2	CASSPQRTQGGRYGYTF	TGTGCCAGCAGTCCACAAAGGACTCAGGGTGGGAGGTATGGCTACACCTTC
TRBD2	TRBV2	NA	TRBJ2-7	CASSVGGGLAGYEQYF	TGTGCCAGCAGTGTAGGCGGGGGACTAGCGGGATACGAGCAGTACTTC
TRBD1	TRBV7-6	NA	TRBJ1-2	CASSISGTGVYGYTF	TGTGCCAGCAGCATCTCCGGGACAGGGGTCTATGGCTACACCTTC
TRBD1	TRBV5-6	NA	TRBJ2-1	CASSPVDRGYNEQFF	TGTGCCAGCAGCCCTGTGGACAGGGGTTACAATGAGCAGTTCTTC
NA	TRBV18	NA	TRBJ1-1	CASSPMDKPNTEAFF	TGTGCCAGCTCACCAATGGACAAACCGAACACTGAAGCTTTCTTT
NA	TRBV2	NA	TRBJ2-3	CASRTDTDTQYF	TGTGCCAGCAGGACAGACACAGATACGCAGTATTTT
NA	TRBV5-4	NA	TRBJ2-3	CASSLNRATDTQYF	TGTGCCAGCAGCTTGAACAGGGCCACAGATACGCAGTATTTT
TRBD2	TRBV5-1	NA	TRBJ2-3	CASSLEASGAVTQYF	TGCGCCAGCAGCTTGGAGGCTAGCGGGGCAGTAACGCAGTATTTT
NA	TRBV30	NA	TRBJ1-2	CASSDTYGYTF	TGTGCCAGCTCGGACACATATGGCTACACCTTC
TRBD2	TRBV7-3	NA	TRBJ2-1	CASSSGTSSYNEQFF	TGTGCCAGCAGCTCCGGGACTAGCTCCTACAATGAGCAGTTCTTC
TRBD1	TRBV9	NA	TRBJ1-6	CASSPWGTGGFSPLHF	TGTGCCAGCAGTCCCTGGGGGACAGGGGGCTTTTCACCCCTCCACTTT
TRBD1	TRBV5-6	NA	TRBJ2-5	CASSLRGTGARETQYF	TGTGCCAGCAGCCTTCGAGGGACAGGGGCACGAGAGACCCAGTACTTC
NA	TRBV2	NA	TRBJ1-1	CASSEVDYRSEAFF	TGTGCCAGCAGTGAAGTGGACTACAGGAGTGAAGCTTTCTTT
NA	TRBV6-5	NA	TRBJ2-5	CASSEGGGETQYF	TGTGCCAGCAGTGAGGGGGGAGGGGAGACCCAGTACTTC
NA	TRBV7-3	NA	TRBJ2-5	CASSPEDGRRETQYF	TGTGCCAGCAGCCCGGAGGACGGGAGACGCGAGACCCAGTACTTC
TRBD1	TRBV5-6	NA	TRBJ1-1	CASSLNRYRQGGTEAFF	TGTGCCAGCAGCTTGAATAGGTATCGCCAGGGGGGCACTGAAGCTTTCTTT
TRBD1	TRBV19	NA	TRBJ2-2	CASRPDRGSGELFF	TGTGCCAGTAGGCCGGACAGGGGAAGCGGCGAGCTGTTTTTT
TRBD2	TRBV13	NA	TRBJ2-3	CASSLDGGGAHTQYF	TGTGCCAGCAGCTTAGACGGCGGGGGGGCACATACGCAGTATTTT
TRBD1	TRBV18	NA	TRBJ2-7	CASSPGQPSNSYEQYF	TGTGCCAGCTCACCGGGACAGCCAAGCAACTCCTACGAGCAGTACTTC
NA	TRBV5-1	NA	TRBJ1-1	CASSFAGQNTEAFF	TGCGCCAGCAGCTTTGCTGGACAGAACACTGAAGCTTTCTTT
NA	TRBV19	NA	TRBJ2-2	CASSIGVSGYAGELFF	TGTGCCAGTAGTATAGGAGTGTCGGGGTATGCCGGGGAGCTGTTTTTT
NA	TRBV7-3	NA	TRBJ2-5	CASSPGQIQETQYF	TGTGCCAGCAGCCCCGGACAGATCCAAGAGACCCAGTACTTC
NA	TRBV6-6	NA	TRBJ1-4	CASRPTGWNEKLFF	TGTGCCAGCAGGCCCACAGGGTGGAATGAAAAACTGTTTTTT
NA	TRBV2	NA	TRBJ2-5	CASSASRGSQETQYF	TGTGCCAGCAGTGCCTCCAGGGGTTCTCAAGAGACCCAGTACTTC